These 17 T cell receptor beta chains originate from one sample sequenced in a study of OX40 agonist ivuxolimab in advanced cancers. TCRdb's table, derived via immunoSEQ multiplex PCR, lists solely in-frame clones and lacks some. The sample lists tens of thousands of clones, roughly 90% occurring once. This material consisted of CD4+ or CD8+ T cells sorted from blood, taken in a trial of the OX40 agonist ivuxolimab. These receptor sequences come from an adult with an advanced solid tumor such as melanoma, head and neck, liver or kidney cancer.

Here the CDR3 reads CASSRGLAPTGELFF. CDR3 sequence (DNA): TGTGCCAGCAGTCGGGGACTAGCCCCCACCGGGGAGCTGTTTTTT. The chain couples TRBV6-5 to TRBJ2-2; TRBD2 matches at 9 bases. Germline CDR1 is MNHEY and CDR2 is SVGAGI. J was trimmed by 4 bases and V by 5 bases; bases with no gene match: 5. CDR3 length equals 15 residues.

V is TRBV5-1 and J is TRBJ1-2; 7 nucleotides agree with TRBD1. The ends lost 2 bases at V and 4 bases at J; junction bases unmatched: 11. CDR1 SGHRS and CDR2 YFSETQ come from the germline V gene. The CDR3 runs 16 residues. This CDR3 is CASSFGPGQISYGYTF. The CDR3 coding sequence is TGCGCCAGCAGCTTCGGTCCGGGACAGATCAGCTATGGCTACACCTTC. Using reference TRBV5-1 and TRBJ1-2 for the parts outside the CDR3, the full variable domain is KAGVTQTPRYLIKTRGQQVTLSCSPISGHRSVSWYQQTPGQGLQFLFEYFSETQRNKGNFPGRFSGRQFSNSRSEMNVSTLELGDSALYLCASSFGPGQISYGYTFGSGTRLTVV.

V usage is TRBV2 and J usage is TRBJ2-7, with 10 bases aligning to TRBD1. Trimming removed 4 bases from V and 3 bases from J; junction bases left unmatched: 3. Germline CDR1 SNHLY, CDR2 FYNNEI. The CDR3 consists of 14 residues. In nucleotides, the CDR3 is TGTGCCAGCAGTGCGGACAGGGGGGACTACGAGCAGTACTTC. Its protein product is CASSADRGDYEQYF.

The chain couples TRBV11-2 to TRBJ2-4, with 7 bases aligning to TRBD1. With V trimmed by 4 bases and J by 3 bases, 15 bases remained unmatched. The CDR3 is 18 amino acids. CDR1 is SGHAT, CDR2 FQNNGV, per germline. The CDR3 bases are TGTGCCAGCAGCTCCCAGATTGACAGGGTGGGGAGCAAAAACATTCAGTACTTC. Translation: CASSSQIDRVGSKNIQYF. The full variable domain, its missing parts supplied by reference TRBV11-2 and TRBJ2-4, is EAGVAQSPRYKIIEKRQSVAFWCNPISGHATLYWYQQILGQGPKLLIQFQNNGVVDDSQLPKDRFSAERLKGVDSTLKIQPAKLEDSAVYLCASSSQIDRVGSKNIQYFGAGTRLSVL.

The chain combines TRBV28 with TRBJ2-5; no definite D call. V was shortened by 3 bases and J by 6 bases, with 14 bases between the two germline ends. Germline V gene sequence: CDR1 MDHEN, CDR2 SYDVKM. The CDR3 runs 14 residues. The CDR3 DNA reads TGTGCCAGCAGTTTCCGGACGGCCAAAAAGACCCAGTACTTC. Translated: CASSFRTAKKTQYF.

The gene calls are TRBV10-3 and TRBJ2-1; TRBD2 matches 8 bases. This CDR3 contains 14 residues. J gave up 4 bases and V 5 bases, and 4 bases lay outside the gene matches. Germline V gives CDR1 ENHRY, CDR2 SYGVKD. CDR3 in DNA: TGTGCCATCAGTAACCAGCGGGAGTACAATGAGCAGTTCTTC. Residues: CAISNQREYNEQFF.

This chain connects TRBV5-1 to TRBJ2-2, with TRBD2 matching over 9 bases. CDR1 and CDR2 (germline): SGHRS, YFSETQ. This CDR3 contains 15 residues. The ends lost 5 bases at V and 7 bases at J; junction bases unmatched: 9. CDR3 nucleotides: TGCGCCAGCAGTCCGCGGGAGGGCCAGATCGGGGAGCTGTTTTTT. Translation gives CASSPREGQIGELFF.

The rearrangement links TRBV2 to TRBJ1-5, with 8 positions matching TRBD1. This CDR3 is 16 amino acids long. CDR1 is SNHLY and CDR2 is FYNNEI in the germline V gene. Germline trimming cut 5 bases from V and 3 bases from J; bases unmatched to any gene: 9. In DNA form, the CDR3 reads TGTGCCAGCAGTCTGCGGACAGGGAGCGTCAATCAGCCCCAGCATTTT. Its protein product is CASSLRTGSVNQPQHF.

The chain has TRBV28 and TRBJ1-1; possible D gene TRBD1, 6 bases. This CDR3 is 13 amino acids long. The V end lost 3 bases, the J end lost 4 bases, and 9 bases lay between the germline ends. Looked up from germline, CDR1 is MDHEN and CDR2 is SYDVKM. The CDR3 loop reads CASSLGGRTEAFF. Here the CDR3 DNA reads TGTGCCAGCAGTTTGGGGGGGCGCACTGAAGCTTTCTTT.

The chain joins TRBV5-1 to TRBJ1-1, with a possible D match to TRBD1 (5 bases). The CDR3 runs 13 residues. The germline V gene encodes CDR1 SGHRS and CDR2 YFSETQ. V gave up 4 bases and J gave up 8 bases, with 15 bases separating them. The CDR3 sequence: CASSPGGGTEAFF. The CDR3 bases are TGCGCCAGCAGCCCCGGGGGGGGGACGGAAGCTTTCTTT.

This clone was found a few times. The chain recombines TRBV28 with TRBJ2-7, with a weak D call TRBD2 (5 bases). V dropped 4 bases and J dropped 11 bases, with 27 bases sitting between them. The V gene's germline CDR1 is MDHEN and CDR2 SYDVKM. The CDR3 runs 16 residues. The CDR3 DNA follows: TGTGCCAGCAGTTCCCCCCCGAGGGTCCCCTATTTGTCAGAGTACTTC. It encodes CASSSPPRVPYLSEYF.

The chain joins TRBV15 to TRBJ2-7; D tentatively reads TRBD1 or TRBD2 (6 bases each). The V gene's germline CDR1 is LNHNV and CDR2 YYDKDF (reference sequence). Trimming pared 0 bases from V and 6 bases from J, leaving 12 bases between. The CDR3 is made up of 14 amino acids. CDR3 bases: TGTGCCACCAGCAGAGAAGGGGGGACCGCCGAGCAGTACTTC. Translating it yields CATSREGGTAEQYF.

The chain has TRBV6-5 and TRBJ1-1; D not resolved. The CDR3 sequence is 13 residues long. V lost 3 bases and J 3 bases, leaving 8 bases between the germline ends. Germline CDR1 reads MNHEY; CDR2 reads SVGAGI. The CDR3 loop is CASSYLGYTEAFF. CDR3 sequence (DNA): TGTGCCAGCAGTTATTTGGGCTACACTGAAGCTTTCTTT.

About this clone itself: Other DNA variants within this sample encode the same CDR3. The chain couples TRBV9 to TRBJ2-7; 12 bases fit TRBD2. The V gene end was trimmed by 0 bases and the J gene end by 3 bases; junction bases not matched to a gene: 13. The germline CDR1 and CDR2 sequences are SGDLS and YYNGEE. The CDR3 is made up of 19 amino acids. The CDR3 protein is CASSVGWGASGRAVYEQYF. Written as DNA, the CDR3 is TGTGCCAGCAGCGTAGGTTGGGGGGCTAGCGGGAGGGCAGTCTACGAGCAGTACTTC.

The chain joins TRBV6-1 to TRBJ1-2; D is undetermined. V gave up 3 bases and J gave up 6 bases, with 8 bases separating them. CDR1 and CDR2 (germline): MNHNS, SASEGT. The CDR3 is 12 residues long. CDR3 region: CASSEVANGYTF. Here the CDR3 DNA reads TGTGCCAGCAGTGAGGTTGCGAATGGCTACACCTTC.

The chain recombines TRBV5-1 with TRBJ2-1; 8 bases align to TRBD1. This CDR3 has 14 residues. Germline V gene sequence: CDR1 SGHRS, CDR2 YFSETQ. V lost 4 bases to trimming and J lost 6 bases; unmatched junction nucleotides: 6. CDR3 in DNA: TGCGCCAGCAGCCCTGGGACAGGCGGCAATGAGCAGTTCTTC. Protein product: CASSPGTGGNEQFF.

The chain joins TRBV7-9 to TRBJ1-1; tentatively, D is TRBD1 (5 bases). Germline V CDR1 and CDR2: SEHNR, FQNEAQ (reference sequence). With 3 bases removed from V and 10 bases from J, the gap between germline ends came to 15 bases. The CDR3 covers 13 residues. The CDR3 region has the DNA TGTGCCAGCAGCTTGGACAACTTAGGGCGAGCTTTCTTT. Its translation: CASSLDNLGRAFF.